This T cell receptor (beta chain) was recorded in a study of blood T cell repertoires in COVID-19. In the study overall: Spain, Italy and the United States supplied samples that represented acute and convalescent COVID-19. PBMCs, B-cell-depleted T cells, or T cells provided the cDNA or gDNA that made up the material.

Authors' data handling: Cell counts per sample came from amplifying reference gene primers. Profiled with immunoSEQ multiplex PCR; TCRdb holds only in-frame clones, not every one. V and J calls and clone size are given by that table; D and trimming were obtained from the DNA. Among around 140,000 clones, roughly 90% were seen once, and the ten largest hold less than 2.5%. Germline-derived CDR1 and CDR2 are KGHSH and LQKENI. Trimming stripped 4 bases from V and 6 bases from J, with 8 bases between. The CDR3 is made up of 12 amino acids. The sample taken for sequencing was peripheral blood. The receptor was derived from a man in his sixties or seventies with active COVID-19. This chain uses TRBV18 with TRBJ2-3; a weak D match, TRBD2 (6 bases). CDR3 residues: CASSLGTDTQYF. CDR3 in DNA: TGTGCCAGCTCACTGGGGACTGATACGCAGTATTTT.